The clone carrying this TCR beta chain was observed a few times. This record comes from a study of response to subunit inactivated influenza vaccine. This CDR3 spans 14 amino acids. V was clipped by 7 bases and J by 0 bases, with 16 bases between them. Germline-derived CDR1 and CDR2 are SQVTM and ANQGSEA. A single record per CDR3 protein comes from TCRdb applying MiXCR to the RT-PCR reads. The top ten hold roughly 9.6% of the sample, which has more than 550,000 distinct CDR3 sequences, around 11% seen once. This sample also belongs to another study, concerning T cells expressing NK-cell markers. According to that study: 5'RACE template switching built TCR beta cDNA with unique molecular identifiers. It was sorted CD3+CD56-NKG2C+, CD3+CD56+NKG2C- and CD3+CD56+NKG2C+ T cells that provided the TCR beta repertoires. Just one sequenced donor of eight was HCMV-seronegative, while seven were seropositive. In about six donors, dominant CD3+CD56+NKG2C+ clonotypes ranked among the top 10 CD8+ clonotypes. What remained unclear was the HCMV specificity of expanded NKG2C+ T cell clones.

This chain joins TRBV29-1 and TRBJ2-7; TRBD1 is a possible D gene (6 bases). Sequenced here: PBMCs from blood, sampled on the day of vaccination. The origin of this receptor is a man aged 50 to 59 who received an inactivated influenza vaccine. The CDR3 nucleotides are TGCAGCGCCGATGGTGGCAGGGGCTCCTACGAGCAGTACTTC. This gives the protein CSADGGRGSYEQYF.